One and the same sample provided the 30 T cell receptor beta chains below, sequenced in a study of beta chain features in type 1 diabetes. The sequenced template was cDNA made from the entire isolated RNA. Assay used: immunoSEQ multiplex PCR; TCRdb lists only in-frame clones, some missing. The sample has about 410,000 clones, roughly 14% seen once. Sequenced: naive CD4+ T cells from blood. The origin of the receptors is a man aged 25 to 45 in good health.

The chain combines TRBV2 with TRBJ1-1, with D hard to call. The CDR3 is 12 residues long. The V end was cut by 6 bases, the J end by 10 bases, with 15 bases between. The germline V gene encodes CDR1 SNHLY and CDR2 FYNNEI. The CDR3: CASRARVDGAFF. The DNA of the CDR3 is TGTGCCAGCAGGGCCAGAGTGGACGGAGCTTTCTTT.

In its sample, this clone was seen a few times. The chain recombines TRBV7-3 with TRBJ2-5, with 12 bases lining up with TRBD2. Germline CDR1 and CDR2: SGHTA and FQGTGA. The CDR3 consists of 15 residues. V shed 4 bases and J 5 bases; nucleotides not matched to a gene: 5. The CDR3 reads CASSSAGLAGETQYF. In DNA form, the CDR3 reads TGTGCCAGCAGCTCAGCGGGACTAGCGGGTGAGACCCAGTACTTC.

There are many counts of this clone. V is TRBV5-1 and J is TRBJ2-1, with a tentative D call TRBD2 (6 bases). There are 15 residues in the CDR3. V lost 4 bases and J 3 bases, leaving 14 bases between the germline ends. Germline CDR1 SGHRS, CDR2 YFSETQ. In DNA form, the CDR3 reads TGCGCCAGCAGCGTTATAACCGGGAGCTACAATGAGCAGTTCTTC. This sequence encodes CASSVITGSYNEQFF. Together with reference TRBV5-1 and TRBJ2-1, the CDR3 gives the full variable domain: KAGVTQTPRYLIKTRGQQVTLSCSPISGHRSVSWYQQTPGQGLQFLFEYFSETQRNKGNFPGRFSGRQFSNSRSEMNVSTLELGDSALYLCASSVITGSYNEQFFGPGTRLTVL.

This clone has more than one count but fewer than ten. The chain links TRBV7-2 to TRBJ2-5; 7 bases map to TRBD2. V was pared by 5 bases and J by 2 bases, with 8 bases of the junction left unmatched. CDR1 is SGHTA, CDR2 FQGNSA, per germline. CDR3 length equals 15 residues. CDR3 sequence: CASSRSSGPQETQYF. Written as DNA, the CDR3 is TGTGCCAGCAGCAGATCTAGCGGACCTCAAGAGACCCAGTACTTC.

The chain employs TRBV7-9 and TRBJ1-4; D gene unclear. The germline gives CDR1 SEHNR, CDR2 FQNEAQ (reference sequence). This CDR3 region has 15 residues. V lost 11 bases, J lost 5 bases, and 21 bases lay in between. CDR3 bases: TGTGCCGGGCGCAGCACACGCCTCCTCAATGAAAAACTGTTTTTT. As protein: CAGRSTRLLNEKLFF.

The chain couples TRBV15 to TRBJ1-2, with a weak D call TRBD1 (5 bases). V was clipped by 3 bases and J by 5 bases, with 13 bases between them. CDR1 and CDR2 (germline): LNHNV, YYDKDF (reference sequence). The CDR3 consists of 14 residues. CDR3 amino acids: CATSRDLDIYGYTF. CDR3 DNA: TGTGCCACCAGCAGGGACCTGGACATTTATGGCTACACCTTC. The full variable domain, its missing parts supplied by reference TRBV15 and TRBJ1-2, is DAMVIQNPRYQVTQFGKPVTLSCSQTLNHNVMYWYQQKSSQAPKLLFHYYDKDFNNEADTPDNFQSRRPNTSFCFLDIRSPGLGDTAMYLCATSRDLDIYGYTFGSGTRLTVV.

This clone has just a few counts. The chain carries TRBV21-1 and TRBJ2-7; TRBD1, as called in the table, went unchecked against the DNA. TRBV21-1 is a pseudogene locus. There are 13 residues in the CDR3. The CDR3 sequence is CASSKARQGEQYV. In DNA, the CDR3 is TGTGCCAGCAGCAAAGCCCGACAGGGCGAGCAGTACGTC.

The chain combines TRBV7-2 with TRBJ2-1, with D unclear. The germline V and J ends were trimmed by 1 base and 9 bases, with 10 bases remaining between them. The germline CDR1 and CDR2 sequences are SGHTA and FQGNSA. The CDR3 covers 13 residues. CDR3 in DNA: TGTGCCAGCAGCTTAGATCCACATGGTGAGCAGTTCTTC. This gives the protein CASSLDPHGEQFF.

The chain has TRBV6-5 and TRBJ2-7; no clear D gene. The V and J ends lost 0 bases and 2 bases respectively, with 11 bases between them. This CDR3 spans 15 amino acids. Germline CDR1 reads MNHEY; CDR2 reads SVGAGI. For the CDR3, the DNA is TGTGCCAGCAGTTACTCTTTGGGCCCAACCTACGAGCAGTACTTC. Its protein product is CASSYSLGPTYEQYF.

This clone was counted only a few times. The chain recombines TRBV19 with TRBJ1-1; a possible D gene is TRBD1 (6 bases). Trimming pared 5 bases from V and 1 base from J, leaving 14 bases between. The CDR3 loop spans 15 amino acids. Germline V CDR1 and CDR2: LNHDA, SQIVND (reference sequence). CDR3: CASSRTGTPNTEAFF. DNA for the CDR3: TGTGCCAGTAGTCGCACCGGGACACCGAACACTGAAGCTTTCTTT. Full variable domain (outside the CDR3, taken from reference TRBV19 and TRBJ1-1): DGGITQSPKYLFRKEGQNVTLSCEQNLNHDAMYWYRQDPGQGLRLIYYSQIVNDFQKGDIAEGYSVSREKKESFPLTVTSAQKNPTAFYLCASSRTGTPNTEAFFGQGTRLTVV.

V gene TRBV19 combines with J gene TRBJ2-6; possibly TRBD2 for D (5 bases). CDR3 length: 17 amino acids. Trimming left V 5 bases short and J 0 bases short, with 14 bases between. Looked up from germline, CDR1 is LNHDA and CDR2 is SQIVND (reference sequence). For the CDR3, the DNA is TGTGCCAGTAGTGACCCCAGAGGGAACTCTGGGGCCAACGTCCTGACTTTC. It is translated as CASSDPRGNSGANVLTF.

This clone was picked up a small number of times. The chain employs TRBV4-1 and TRBJ2-7; 7 bases fit TRBD1. Looked up from germline, CDR1 is MGHRA and CDR2 is YSYEKL. V gave up 3 bases and J gave up 2 bases; unmatched junction bases: 10. This CDR3 is 16 amino acids long. CDR3 coding DNA: TGCGCCAGCAGCCAGATCGCGAGGGGGCGGCCCTACGAGCAGTACTTC. Protein sequence: CASSQIARGRPYEQYF.

This clone appeared a few times. The rearrangement joins TRBV4-3 to TRBJ2-1; 12 bases agree with TRBD2. CDR1 is LGHNA and CDR2 is YSLEER in the germline V gene. V lost 2 bases, J lost 9 bases, and 5 bases stayed unmatched. The CDR3 covers 15 residues. The CDR3: CASSQLAGGPGEQFF. The CDR3 nucleotides read TGCGCCAGCAGCCAACTAGCGGGAGGGCCTGGTGAGCAGTTCTTC.

The genes are TRBV30 and TRBJ2-1; TRBD2 matches at 10 bases. This CDR3 is built from 15 residues. V gave up 0 bases and J gave up 9 bases; unmatched junction bases: 8. The germline V gene encodes CDR1 GTSNPN and CDR2 SVGIG (reference sequence). DNA for the CDR3: TGTGCCTGGAGTGTACGGCTAGCGGGAGAAGCTGAGCAGTTCTTC. Translated: CAWSVRLAGEAEQFF.

CDR3 nucleotide sequence: TGTGCCAGCAGTTCGGGACTAGCGGGATTTGGGGAGCTGTTTTTT. This gives the protein CASSSGLAGFGELFF. This chain uses TRBV11-2 with TRBJ2-2, with TRBD2 identical over 13 bases. This CDR3 has 15 amino acids. Germline CDR1 reads SGHAT; CDR2 reads FQNNGV. Losses at the gene ends were 6 bases for V and 8 bases for J; bases not matched to a gene: 6.

In the case of this clone: This CDR3 is also generated by other DNA sequences in the sample. CDR3 sequence (DNA): TGTGCCAGCAGCTTGGAGGGTTATGGCTACACCTTC. Its translation: CASSLEGYGYTF. This chain uses TRBV11-2 with TRBJ1-2, with D unclear. The V gene lost 3 bases and the J gene lost 5 bases, with 7 bases spanning the gap. The CDR3 is made up of 12 amino acids. CDR1 and CDR2 from the germline V gene are SGHAT and FQNNGV.

This clone came up a few times. The gene calls are TRBV25-1 and TRBJ2-2; 7 bases align to TRBD1. The V and J ends lost 6 bases and 4 bases, in that order; junction bases with no gene match: 5. Germline values: CDR1 MGHDK, CDR2 SYGVNS. CDR3 length: 14 residues. CDR3 nucleotides: TGTGCCAGCAGGCCCGGGACAGCCACCGGGGAGCTGTTTTTT. It translates to CASRPGTATGELFF.

CDR3 sequence: CASSLRGFTYEQYV. The CDR3 nucleotides read TGTGCCAGCAGCCTCAGAGGGTTTACCTACGAGCAGTACGTC. The V gene is TRBV4-2, the J gene TRBJ2-7, with a tentative D call TRBD2 (5 bases). The CDR3 loop spans 14 amino acids. Looked up from germline, CDR1 is LGHNA and CDR2 is YNFKEQ. V lost 4 bases to trimming and J lost 2 bases, with 12 bases between them.

J is TRBJ2-1 and V is TRBV4-3; 8 bases map to TRBD2. From germline, CDR1 is LGHNA and CDR2 YSLEER. J gave up 4 bases and V 6 bases, and 5 bases lay outside the gene matches. The CDR3 is 14 amino acids. The CDR3, as DNA: TGCGCCAGCAGTATAGCTAGCGGGTACAATGAGCAGTTCTTC. The encoded protein is CASSIASGYNEQFF.

The V gene is TRBV5-4, the J gene TRBJ2-3; no clear D gene. The CDR3 consists of 14 residues. Trimming removed 0 bases at V and 2 bases at J, with 7 bases between. Germline CDR1 is SGHNT and CDR2 is YYREEE (reference sequence). The CDR3 DNA reads TGTGCCAGCAGCTTGGCGCAGAACACAGATACGCAGTATTTT. Amino acids: CASSLAQNTDTQYF.

This clone has more than one count but fewer than ten. The CDR3 loop reads CAVYWDSYNEQFF. The CDR3 DNA sequence: TGTGCCGTTTATTGGGACTCCTACAATGAGCAGTTCTTC. The rearrangement links TRBV10-3 to TRBJ2-1; D call uncertain. V was shortened by 11 bases and J by 0 bases, with 11 bases between the two germline ends. CDR1 ENHRY and CDR2 SYGVKD come from the germline V gene. The CDR3 runs to 13 residues.

The chain employs TRBV28 and TRBJ1-4; D is unresolved. Germline assignment: CDR1 MDHEN and CDR2 SYDVKM. CDR3 size: 14 residues. V lost 2 bases and J lost 6, with 10 bases in between. CDR3 sequence reads: CASSLVGGDEKLFF. CDR3 in DNA: TGTGCCAGCAGTTTAGTGGGCGGTGATGAAAAACTGTTTTTT.

The sample holds a few counts of this clone. The chain is built from TRBV7-2 and TRBJ2-6, with D uncertain. V was shortened by 3 bases and J by 1 base, with 7 bases between the two germline ends. The CDR3 spans 15 residues. The germline CDR1 and CDR2 sequences are SGHTA and FQGNSA. The CDR3 DNA follows: TGTGCCAGCAGCTTGGTCTCTTCTGGGGCCAACGTCCTGACTTTC. Encoded protein: CASSLVSSGANVLTF.

This clone was seen only a few times. This chain connects TRBV5-1 to TRBJ1-2, with a possible D match to TRBD1 (5 bases). V gave up 4 bases and J gave up 5 bases, with 18 bases separating them. The CDR3 covers 15 residues. The germline V gene encodes CDR1 SGHRS and CDR2 YFSETQ. The CDR3 region has the DNA TGCGCCAGCAGCGGAACGACCGGGACGGCGTATGGCTACACCTTC. It encodes CASSGTTGTAYGYTF. The full variable domain, its missing parts supplied by reference TRBV5-1 and TRBJ1-2, is KAGVTQTPRYLIKTRGQQVTLSCSPISGHRSVSWYQQTPGQGLQFLFEYFSETQRNKGNFPGRFSGRQFSNSRSEMNVSTLELGDSALYLCASSGTTGTAYGYTFGSGTRLTVV.

This chain connects TRBV15 to TRBJ2-7; the D is unclear. The CDR3 loop spans 13 amino acids. Germline V lookup: CDR1 LNHNV, CDR2 YYDKDF (reference sequence). Trimming left V 4 bases short and J 0 bases short, with 7 bases between. CDR3 DNA: TGTGCCACCAGCAAAGACATCTCCTACGAGCAGTACTTC. Amino acid sequence: CATSKDISYEQYF.

A few counts support this clone. V and J are TRBV7-2 and TRBJ1-2; 11 nucleotides line up with TRBD1. J was trimmed by 8 bases and V by 4 bases; bases with no gene match: 6. The CDR3 is 14 residues long. Germline CDR1 reads SGHTA; CDR2 reads FQGNSA. This CDR3 reads CASSSLRTGGGYTF. CDR3 nucleotides: TGTGCCAGCAGCTCCCTGCGGACAGGGGGCGGCTACACCTTC.

V gene TRBV28 combines with J gene TRBJ2-3, with 10 bases aligning to TRBD2. The CDR3 is 15 residues long. Germline loops: CDR1 MDHEN, CDR2 SYDVKM. J lost 1 base, V lost 5 bases, and 3 bases had no gene match. The DNA for the CDR3 is TGTGCCAGCAGTCTCGGACTAGCGGGCACAGATACGCAGTATTTT. This codes for CASSLGLAGTDTQYF.

To note about this clone: The junction shows a germline mismatch at one end, possibly a read error. Distinct nucleotide sequences in the sample also encode this CDR3. The rearrangement uses TRBV20-1 and TRBJ2-5; D is unresolved. From germline, CDR1 is DFQATT and CDR2 SNEGSKA (reference sequence). This CDR3 has 11 amino acids. The CDR3 nucleotides read TGTAGTGCTAGAGATCGGGCGACCCAGTACTTC. It encodes CSARDRATQYF.

This clone was counted a few times. The rearrangement links TRBV7-2 to TRBJ2-1; D remains ambiguous. The CDR3 has 13 residues. With 1 base removed from V and 5 bases from J, the gap between germline ends came to 6 bases. Per germline, CDR1 SGHTA and CDR2 FQGNSA. DNA of the CDR3: TGTGCCAGCAGCTTAGTCGTGGACAATGAGCAGTTCTTC. Protein: CASSLVVDNEQFF.

Details on this clone: Other DNA sequences in the sample encode the same CDR3. This rearrangement joins TRBV20-1 to TRBJ1-4, with D perhaps matching TRBD1 (5 bases). V shed 3 bases and J shed 7 bases, with 6 bases lying between them. The CDR3 extends over 11 amino acids. Germline V lookup: CDR1 DFQATT, CDR2 SNEGSKA (reference sequence). Here the CDR3 DNA reads TGCAGTGCTAGCGGGGGTGAAAAACTGTTTTTT. It yields the protein CSASGGEKLFF.